This entry lists 26 T cell receptor beta chains sequenced from one sample in a study of blood T cell repertoires in COVID-19. Assay: immunoSEQ multiplex PCR; the TCRdb copy retains only in-frame clones and omits some. The repertoire holds 200,000 to 250,000 clones, about nine tenths seen once, with 6.2% in the top ten. The material sequenced was peripheral blood. These receptors came from a man between 60 and 75 years old with acute or convalescent COVID-19.

The chain has TRBV2 and TRBJ2-3, with no clear D. Trimming removed 4 bases at V and 0 bases at J, with 8 bases between. The CDR3 runs to 14 residues. The germline V gene has CDR1 SNHLY and CDR2 FYNNEI. The CDR3: CASSVALSTDTQYF. The CDR3 DNA sequence: TGTGCCAGCAGTGTAGCCCTCAGCACAGATACGCAGTATTTT.

The gene calls are TRBV15 and TRBJ1-2; the match to TRBD1 covers 7 bases. The CDR3 totals 17 residues. Germline V gene lookup returns CDR1 LNHNV and CDR2 YYDKDF (reference sequence). The junction had 15 bases not matched to a gene; V was cut back by 0 bases and J by 8 bases. This chain's CDR3 is CATSRDTGARSLGGYTF. The CDR3 DNA sequence: TGTGCCACCAGCAGAGATACAGGGGCCCGTTCCCTAGGGGGCTACACCTTC.

The gene calls are TRBV29-1 and TRBJ2-7, with D tentatively TRBD2 (6 bases). There are 11 residues in the CDR3. The germline CDR1 and CDR2 sequences are SQVTM and ANQGSEA. Trimming left V 7 bases short and J 4 bases short, with 11 bases between. CDR3 residues: CSALGLYEQYF. The CDR3 bases are TGCAGCGCTCTCGGACTATACGAGCAGTACTTC.

Here the CDR3 DNA reads TGTGCCAGCACCTTATTAAATGAGCAGTTCTTC. Translation gives CASTLLNEQFF. The chain links TRBV27 to TRBJ2-1, with D unresolved. The CDR3 is 11 residues long. In germline, CDR1 is MNHEY, CDR2 SMNVEV (reference sequence). The germline V and J ends were trimmed by 7 bases and 7 bases, with 8 bases remaining between them.

The V call is TRBV9, the J call TRBJ2-2; 10 bases fit TRBD2. CDR1 and CDR2 from the germline V gene are SGDLS and YYNGEE. The CDR3 covers 16 residues. The junction had 6 bases not matched to a gene; V was cut back by 2 bases and J by 5 bases. The CDR3 coding sequence is TGTGCCAGCAGCGTGACGGTAGCGGGAGGTACCGGGGAGCTGTTTTTT. Residues: CASSVTVAGGTGELFF.

CDR3 nucleotides: TGTGCCAGCAGCCCGACGGGACTAGGTGCCTACGAGCAGTACTTC. Translated, it gives CASSPTGLGAYEQYF. The rearrangement joins TRBV11-2 to TRBJ2-7; TRBD2 matches at 8 bases. Germline CDR1 is SGHAT and CDR2 is FQNNGV. Trimming cost V 5 bases and J 2 bases; bases outside gene matches: 8. This CDR3 has 15 amino acids.

The chain has TRBV20-1 and TRBJ1-1; D remains ambiguous. CDR1 DFQATT and CDR2 SNEGSKA come from the germline V gene (reference sequence). The CDR3 extends over 11 amino acids. Trimming cost V 2 bases and J 8 bases, with 9 bases left between them. The CDR3 loop reads CSARLGPEAFF. DNA of the CDR3: TGCAGTGCTAGACTGGGCCCGGAAGCTTTCTTT.

The chain joins TRBV4-2 to TRBJ2-3, with 9 nucleotides matching TRBD2. Losses at the gene ends were 1 base for V and 3 bases for J; bases not matched to a gene: 5. The CDR3 spans 16 residues. CDR1 is LGHNA and CDR2 is YNFKEQ in the germline V gene. In nucleotides, the CDR3 is TGTGCCAGCAGCCAAGTCGGGGGACTAGCAACAGATACGCAGTATTTT. Translation: CASSQVGGLATDTQYF.

The CDR3 DNA follows: TGTGCCAGCAGCTTGCTTTCTACCGGACAGGGAGGCAATGAGCAGTTCTTC. This sequence encodes CASSLLSTGQGGNEQFF. The chain uses TRBV11-2 and TRBJ2-1; TRBD1 matches at 8 bases. The CDR3 is 17 amino acids. V trimming: 3 bases; J trimming: 6 bases; junction bases outside the gene matches: 13. Germline-derived CDR1 and CDR2 are SGHAT and FQNNGV. The full variable domain, in which reference TRBV11-2 and TRBJ2-1 provide the parts outside the CDR3, is EAGVAQSPRYKIIEKRQSVAFWCNPISGHATLYWYQQILGQGPKLLIQFQNNGVVDDSQLPKDRFSAERLKGVDSTLKIQPAKLEDSAVYLCASSLLSTGQGGNEQFFGPGTRLTVL.

This rearrangement joins TRBV9 to TRBJ2-1, with 11 bases that match TRBD2. This CDR3 is built from 16 residues. The germline CDR1 and CDR2 sequences are SGDLS and YYNGEE. With V trimmed by 4 bases and J by 2 bases, 5 bases remained unmatched. The CDR3 DNA reads TGTGCCAGCAGCCCAGGGACTAGCGGCACCTACAATGAGCAGTTCTTC. It encodes CASSPGTSGTYNEQFF. Supplemented by reference TRBV9 and TRBJ2-1, the full variable domain reads DSGVTQTPKHLITATGQRVTLRCSPRSGDLSVYWYQQSLDQGLQFLIQYYNGEERAKGNILERFSAQQFPDLHSELNLSSLELGDSALYFCASSPGTSGTYNEQFFGPGTRLTVL.

The genes are TRBV25-1 and TRBJ2-7; D perhaps matches TRBD1 (5 bases). The germline V gene encodes CDR1 MGHDK and CDR2 SYGVNS. The length of the CDR3 is 13 residues. V was clipped by 5 bases and J by 1 base, with 9 bases between them. The CDR3 sequence is CASSHTGSYEQYF. The CDR3 DNA sequence: TGTGCCAGCAGTCACACAGGATCCTACGAGCAGTACTTC.

The V gene is TRBV30, the J gene TRBJ2-3; 9 bases fit TRBD2. Germline values: CDR1 GTSNPN, CDR2 SVGIG (reference sequence). With V trimmed by 7 bases and J by 5 bases, 19 bases remained unmatched. CDR3 length: 17 residues. CDR3 coding DNA: TGTGCCTCTTCCCGGGGCGCGGGAGGGCCCTCGAGAGATACGCAGTATTTT. Amino acids: CASSRGAGGPSRDTQYF.

The genes are TRBV6-6 and TRBJ2-1; D is ambiguous. The CDR3 sequence is 12 residues long. Germline V gene lookup returns CDR1 MNHNY and CDR2 SVGAGI (reference sequence). Trimming took off 8 bases at V and 7 bases at J, with 12 bases between the two ends. The CDR3 spells CASRVSGNEQFF. DNA for the CDR3: TGTGCCAGCCGAGTATCCGGGAATGAGCAGTTCTTC.

The J gene is TRBJ2-7, the V gene TRBV18; D is perhaps TRBD2 (5 bases). This CDR3 has 15 residues. Germline loops: CDR1 KGHSH, CDR2 LQKENI. The V gene lost 1 base and the J gene lost 5 bases, with 15 bases spanning the gap. This CDR3 is CASSPLSSGVDEQYF. The CDR3 DNA sequence: TGTGCCAGCTCACCACTCTCATCCGGGGTAGACGAGCAGTACTTC.

The chain carries TRBV5-1 and TRBJ2-7; TRBD1 is a possible D gene (6 bases). The germline V and J ends were trimmed by 1 base and 6 bases, with 11 bases remaining between them. The CDR3 contains 13 residues. The germline V gene encodes CDR1 SGHRS and CDR2 YFSETQ. CDR3 protein: CASSLSTGPEQYF. Written as DNA, the CDR3 is TGCGCCAGCAGCTTGAGCACAGGGCCCGAGCAGTACTTC. The variable domain in full, completed from reference TRBV5-1 and TRBJ2-7, reads KAGVTQTPRYLIKTRGQQVTLSCSPISGHRSVSWYQQTPGQGLQFLFEYFSETQRNKGNFPGRFSGRQFSNSRSEMNVSTLELGDSALYLCASSLSTGPEQYFGPGTRLTVT.

The CDR3 spells CAIMEGQGLSLHF. The CDR3 DNA reads as TGTGCCATCATGGAGGGACAGGGACTCTCTCTCCACTTT. The chain employs TRBV10-3 and TRBJ1-6; 9 bases line up with TRBD1. Germline V gene lookup returns CDR1 ENHRY and CDR2 SYGVKD. CDR3 length: 13 amino acids. V trimming: 7 bases; J trimming: 16 bases; junction bases outside the gene matches: 11.

The chain links TRBV5-1 to TRBJ2-1, with 8 nucleotides matching TRBD2. Germline V gene data show CDR1 as SGHRS and CDR2 as YFSETQ. After removal of 4 bases from V and 5 bases from J, the junction contained 11 bases not matched to a gene. The CDR3 consists of 16 residues. CDR3 sequence (DNA): TGCGCCAGCAGCCCCAAGCGGGAGTTCCTCCACAATGAGCAGTTCTTC. The encoded protein is CASSPKREFLHNEQFF.

The chain is built from TRBV20-1 and TRBJ1-6; no firm D call. With 3 bases removed from V and 12 bases from J, the gap between germline ends came to 15 bases. The CDR3 has 13 amino acids. Germline CDR1 reads DFQATT; CDR2 reads SNEGSKA (reference sequence). CDR3 DNA: TGCAGTGCTAGTTTTGTACGCGAGCAACCCCTCCACTTT. Translated: CSASFVREQPLHF.

The V and J genes are TRBV28 and TRBJ1-2; tentative D call: TRBD1 (6 bases). The V and J ends lost 6 bases and 4 bases respectively, with 15 bases between them. This CDR3 has 14 amino acids. Germline V CDR1 and CDR2: MDHEN, SYDVKM. The CDR3 region has the DNA TGTGCCAGCAGCGAGCCAGGGGTCCTCTATGGCTACACCTTC. This translates into CASSEPGVLYGYTF.

The gene calls are TRBV29-1 and TRBJ1-2; 10 bases fit TRBD1. The junction had 2 bases not matched to a gene; V was cut back by 7 bases and J by 3 bases. Germline values: CDR1 SQVTM, CDR2 ANQGSEA. This CDR3 has 12 residues. CDR3 DNA: TGCAGCGGAGGGACAGGGGACTATGGCTACACCTTC. Translated, it gives CSGGTGDYGYTF.

V and J are TRBV19 and TRBJ1-1; 7 bases align to TRBD1. This CDR3 spans 14 amino acids. With 5 bases clipped from V and 5 bases from J, the junction kept 8 bases outside the gene matches. Germline assignment: CDR1 LNHDA and CDR2 SQIVND (reference sequence). CDR3 sequence reads: CASSAAGGRTEAFF. Here the CDR3 DNA reads TGTGCCAGTAGTGCAGCAGGGGGTCGGACTGAAGCTTTCTTT.

This clone was observed at least ten times. V and J are TRBV7-2 and TRBJ1-5; the D gene is possibly TRBD1 (5 bases). This CDR3 spans 15 amino acids. Germline-derived CDR1 and CDR2 are SGHTA and FQGNSA. Between the trimmed V and J ends, which lost 5 bases and 7 bases, there was a span of 18 bases. For the CDR3, the DNA is TGTGCCAGCAGCCCTTGGGGGGACGATAACCAGCCCCAGCATTTT. Translated, it gives CASSPWGDDNQPQHF.

V usage is TRBV28 and J usage is TRBJ1-6; a weak D match, TRBD1 (5 bases). Germline assignment: CDR1 MDHEN and CDR2 SYDVKM. CDR3 size: 15 residues. Trimming shortened V by 3 bases and J by 10 bases, and 16 bases separated the two germline ends. The CDR3 here is CASSFWGEGGSPLHF. In DNA form, the CDR3 reads TGTGCCAGCAGTTTCTGGGGGGAAGGTGGCTCACCCCTCCACTTT. The full variable domain, rest sourced from reference TRBV28 and TRBJ1-6, is DVKVTQSSRYLVKRTGEKVFLECVQDMDHENMFWYRQDPGLGLRLIYFSYDVKMKEKGDIPEGYSVSREKKERFSLILESASTNQTSMYLCASSFWGEGGSPLHFGNGTRLTVT.

The gene calls are TRBV5-8 and TRBJ2-5, with 7 bases identical to TRBD1. In germline, CDR1 is SGHTS, CDR2 YDEGEE. Trimming cost V 8 bases and J 4 bases; bases outside gene matches: 5. The CDR3 contains 12 residues. CDR3 sequence (DNA): TGTGCCAGGGGTAACAGGGGAGAGACCCAGTACTTC. Translated: CARGNRGETQYF.

V and J are TRBV6-6 and TRBJ2-3; TRBD1 matches at 9 bases. In germline, CDR1 is MNHNY, CDR2 SVGAGI (reference sequence). Losses at the gene ends were 6 bases for V and 2 bases for J; bases not matched to a gene: 15. The CDR3 contains 18 residues. For the CDR3, the DNA is TGTGCCAGCAGCCGAACAACACCCGGGACAGGGATCACAGATACGCAGTATTTT. Protein sequence: CASSRTTPGTGITDTQYF.

This clone appeared once. V is TRBV7-2 and J is TRBJ2-1; 8 bases are shared with TRBD1. Per the germline V gene, CDR1 is SGHTA and CDR2 is FQGNSA. This CDR3 region has 15 residues. V trimming: 1 base; J trimming: 8 bases; junction bases outside the gene matches: 7. The CDR3 loop is CASSLEARGRHEQFF. The CDR3 DNA is TGTGCCAGCAGCTTAGAAGCCAGGGGGCGCCATGAGCAGTTCTTC.